This note documents a single T cell receptor (beta chain) sequence. Its antigen is undetermined. In the source study's methods: Out-of-frame sequences were removed, leaving about 2.2 million distinct TCRbeta sequences. Profiled with immunoSEQ multiplex PCR; TCRdb holds only in-frame clones, not every one. V and J calls and clone size come straight from that table; D and trimming were deduced from the DNA. The table records roughly 60,000 clones, roughly three quarters of them present only once. These data are taken from a study of memory CD4+ T cells and cytomegalovirus serostatus. Study-level background: Of the healthy Belgian adults, under 10 were CMV seropositive and more than 20 seronegative.

Study findings and constraints: About 40% of the 164 known CMV-associated TCRbeta sequences appeared in CD4+ memory.

The sort gate was single viable CD3+CD4+CD8-CD45RO+ cells for memory CD4+ T cells. After thawing, CD4+ T cells were positively selected. V was cut by 3 bases and J by 6 bases, with 12 bases left in between. This CDR3 has 14 residues. CDR1 LNHDA and CDR2 SQIVND come from the germline V gene (reference sequence). The clonotype comes from an adult in good health and CMV-seronegative. Material for sequencing was memory CD4+ T cells from blood. The V gene is TRBV19, the J gene TRBJ1-5; weak D call: TRBD1 (6 bases). CDR3 sequence reads: CASSITGLGQPQHF. CDR3 bases: TGTGCCAGTAGTATTACAGGGCTGGGTCAGCCCCAGCATTTT.